The clone carrying this T cell receptor beta chain was seen a handful of times. The sample comes from a study of blood T cells in healthy people across ages. Trimming stripped 0 bases from V and 0 bases from J, with 5 bases between. The V gene's germline CDR1 is MNHEY and CDR2 SMNVEV (reference sequence). This CDR3 is built from 15 residues. A second PCR of roughly 7 to 11 cycles used a sample-barcoded 5' primer and a J-beta primer mix. Sequencing recovered at least 2.5 million CDR3-containing paired-end reads from each sample. TCRdb reprocessed the 5' RACE reads with MiXCR, giving one entry per CDR3 protein. The profile covers 700,000 to 1,000,000 distinct CDR3 sequences, with under 45% appearing a single time and roughly 18% taken by the ten largest.

This chain connects TRBV27 to TRBJ1-4; D not resolved. The origin of this receptor is a man aged 60-69 years in good health. The source material was blood. The CDR3 loop is CASSLSSTTNEKLFF. CDR3 coding DNA: TGTGCCAGCAGTTTATCCTCCACAACTAATGAAAAACTGTTTTTT. Together with reference TRBV27 and TRBJ1-4, the CDR3 gives the full variable domain: EAQVTQNPRYLITVTGKKLTVTCSQNMNHEYMSWYRQDPGLGLRQIYYSMNVEVTDKGDVPEGYKVSRKEKRNFPLILESPSPNQTSLYFCASSLSSTTNEKLFFGSGTQLSVL.